This TCR beta chain came from a study of cytomegalovirus exposure and HLA in healthy donors. The wider study: Unique TCRs from HLA-typed donors, around 93 million of them, were held in an early data release. General study findings and limits: Later, an analysis showed that TCR beta chains associated with HLA were more clonally expanded than others that were equally common. Most subjects' HLA-A and HLA-B alleles were reportedly predicted from TCR beta sequences. Most of the TCR beta V segments (in an earlier analysis) were productive either about 87% or about 30% of the time.

About this clone: The target antigen is unknown.

Trimming took 0 bases from V and 5 from J, leaving 23 bases between them. The CDR3 sequence is 19 residues long. PCR amplification relied on 60 Vbeta primers (plus 13 Jbeta primers). Measured with immunoSEQ multiplex PCR; TCRdb has only the in-frame clones, and not every one. The sample records 200,000 to 250,000 clones, roughly 80% being singletons. The rearrangement joins TRBV6-7 to TRBJ2-1; D possibly corresponds to TRBD2 (6 bases). TRBV6-7 carries the ORF label, with uncertain function. The clonotype comes from a man aged 25-40 years in good health and CMV-seronegative. The specimen sequenced was PBMCs. The CDR3 DNA reads as TGTGCCAGCAGTTACTCGAAGATCCAGGACTGTTGGGGGGACAATGAGCAGTTCTTC. This gives the protein CASSYSKIQDCWGDNEQFF.